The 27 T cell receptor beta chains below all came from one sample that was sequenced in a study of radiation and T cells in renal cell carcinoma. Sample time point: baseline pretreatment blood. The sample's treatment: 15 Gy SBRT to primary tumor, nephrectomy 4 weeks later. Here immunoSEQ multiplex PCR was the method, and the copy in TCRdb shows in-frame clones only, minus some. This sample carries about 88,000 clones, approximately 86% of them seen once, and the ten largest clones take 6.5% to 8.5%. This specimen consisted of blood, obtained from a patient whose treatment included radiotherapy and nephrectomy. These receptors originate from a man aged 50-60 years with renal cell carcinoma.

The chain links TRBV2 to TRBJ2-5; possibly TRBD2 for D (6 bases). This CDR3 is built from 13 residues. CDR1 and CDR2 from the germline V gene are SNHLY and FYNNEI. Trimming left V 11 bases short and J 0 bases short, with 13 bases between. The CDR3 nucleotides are TGTGCCTGCCCGGGAGAATACCAAGAGACCCAGTACTTC. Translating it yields CACPGEYQETQYF.

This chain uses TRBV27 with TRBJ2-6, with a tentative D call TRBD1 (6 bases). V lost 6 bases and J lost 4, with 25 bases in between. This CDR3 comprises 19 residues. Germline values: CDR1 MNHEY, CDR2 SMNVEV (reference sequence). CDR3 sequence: CASRRVLGTRITGANVLTF. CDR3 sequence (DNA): TGTGCCAGCAGAAGAGTACTTGGGACAAGGATTACCGGGGCCAACGTCCTGACTTTC.

The CDR3 region has the DNA TGCAGCGTTGGAGACAGGGCCACTGAAGCTTTCTTT. Translated: CSVGDRATEAFF. V gene TRBV29-1 combines with J gene TRBJ1-1; 7 bases fit TRBD1. The CDR3 length is 12 residues. V trimming: 4 bases; J trimming: 4 bases; junction bases outside the gene matches: 3. Germline CDR1 SQVTM, CDR2 ANQGSEA.

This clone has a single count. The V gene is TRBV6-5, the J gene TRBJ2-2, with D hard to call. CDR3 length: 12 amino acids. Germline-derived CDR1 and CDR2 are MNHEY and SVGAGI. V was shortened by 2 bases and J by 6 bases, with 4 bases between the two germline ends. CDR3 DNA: TGTGCCAGCAGTTACGGGTCCGGGGAGCTGTTTTTT. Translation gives CASSYGSGELFF.

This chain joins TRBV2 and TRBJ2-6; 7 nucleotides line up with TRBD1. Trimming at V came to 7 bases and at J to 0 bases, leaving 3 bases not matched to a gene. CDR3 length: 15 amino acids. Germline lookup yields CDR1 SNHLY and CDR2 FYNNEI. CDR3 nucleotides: TGTGCCAGCAACAGGGGAGCCTCTGGGGCCAACGTCCTGACTTTC. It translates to CASNRGASGANVLTF.

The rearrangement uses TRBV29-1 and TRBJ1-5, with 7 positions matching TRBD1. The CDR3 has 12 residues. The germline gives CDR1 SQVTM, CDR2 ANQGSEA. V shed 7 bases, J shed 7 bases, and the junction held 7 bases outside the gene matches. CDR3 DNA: TGCAGCGCCCGACAGGGTAACCAGCCCCAGCATTTT. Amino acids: CSARQGNQPQHF.

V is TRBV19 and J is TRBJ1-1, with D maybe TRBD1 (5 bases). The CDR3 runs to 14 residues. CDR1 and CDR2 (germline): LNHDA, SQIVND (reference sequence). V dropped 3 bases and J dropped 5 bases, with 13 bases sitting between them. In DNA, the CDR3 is TGTGCCAGTAGTATTACGGGACTGGTGACTGAAGCTTTCTTT. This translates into CASSITGLVTEAFF.

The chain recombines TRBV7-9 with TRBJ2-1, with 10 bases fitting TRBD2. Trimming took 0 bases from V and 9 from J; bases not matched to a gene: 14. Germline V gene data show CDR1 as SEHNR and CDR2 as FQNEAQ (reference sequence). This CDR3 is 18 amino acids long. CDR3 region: CASSLAYTSGIGSLEQFF. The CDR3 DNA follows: TGTGCCAGCAGCTTAGCATACACTAGCGGGATAGGGAGTCTTGAGCAGTTCTTC. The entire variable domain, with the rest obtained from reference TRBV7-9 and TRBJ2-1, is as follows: DTGVSQNPRHKITKRGQNVTFRCDPISEHNRLYWYRQTLGQGPEFLTYFQNEAQLEKSRLLSDRFSAERPKGSFSTLEIQRTEQGDSAMYLCASSLAYTSGIGSLEQFFGPGTRLTVL.

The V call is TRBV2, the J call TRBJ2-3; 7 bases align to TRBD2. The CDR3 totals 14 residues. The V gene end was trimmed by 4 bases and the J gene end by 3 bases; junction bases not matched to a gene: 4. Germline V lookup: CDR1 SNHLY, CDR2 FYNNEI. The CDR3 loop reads CASSGLRGTDTQYF. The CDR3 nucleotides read TGTGCCAGCAGTGGCCTGCGGGGGACAGATACGCAGTATTTT. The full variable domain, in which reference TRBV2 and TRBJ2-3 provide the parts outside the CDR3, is EPEVTQTPSHQVTQMGQEVILRCVPISNHLYFYWYRQILGQKVEFLVSFYNNEISEKSEIFDDQFSVERPDGSNFTLKIRSTKLEDSAMYFCASSGLRGTDTQYFGPGTRLTVL.

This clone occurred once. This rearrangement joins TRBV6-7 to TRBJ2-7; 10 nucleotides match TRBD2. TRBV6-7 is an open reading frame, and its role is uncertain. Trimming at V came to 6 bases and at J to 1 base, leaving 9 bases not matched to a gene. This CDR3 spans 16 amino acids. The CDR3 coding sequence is TGTGCCAGCAGGGCCACTAGCGGGAAAATGTCCTACGAGCAGTACTTC. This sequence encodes CASRATSGKMSYEQYF.

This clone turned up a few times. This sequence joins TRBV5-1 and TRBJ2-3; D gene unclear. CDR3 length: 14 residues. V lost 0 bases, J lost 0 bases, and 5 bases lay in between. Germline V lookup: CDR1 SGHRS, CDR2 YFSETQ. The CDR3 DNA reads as TGCGCCAGCAGCTTGGTGGGTAGCACAGATACGCAGTATTTT. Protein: CASSLVGSTDTQYF.

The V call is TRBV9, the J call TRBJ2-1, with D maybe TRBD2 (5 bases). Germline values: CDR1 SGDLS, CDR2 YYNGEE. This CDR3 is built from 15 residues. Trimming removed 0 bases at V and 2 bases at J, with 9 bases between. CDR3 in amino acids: CASSVERVPYNEQFF. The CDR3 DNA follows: TGTGCCAGCAGCGTAGAGAGGGTACCCTACAATGAGCAGTTCTTC.

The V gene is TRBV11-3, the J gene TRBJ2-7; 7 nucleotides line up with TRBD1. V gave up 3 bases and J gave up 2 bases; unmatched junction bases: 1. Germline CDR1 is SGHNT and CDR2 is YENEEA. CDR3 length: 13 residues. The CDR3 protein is CASSFQGAYEQYF. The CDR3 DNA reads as TGTGCCAGCAGCTTTCAGGGGGCCTACGAGCAGTACTTC.

CDR3 loop: CASRTGTENTEAFF. The CDR3 region has the DNA TGTGCCAGCAGGACCGGGACAGAGAACACTGAAGCTTTCTTT. The rearrangement links TRBV2 to TRBJ1-1, with 7 positions matching TRBD1. Looked up from germline, CDR1 is SNHLY and CDR2 is FYNNEI. The CDR3 is 14 residues long. The V segment lost 6 bases and the J segment 1 base; nucleotides outside the gene matches: 5.

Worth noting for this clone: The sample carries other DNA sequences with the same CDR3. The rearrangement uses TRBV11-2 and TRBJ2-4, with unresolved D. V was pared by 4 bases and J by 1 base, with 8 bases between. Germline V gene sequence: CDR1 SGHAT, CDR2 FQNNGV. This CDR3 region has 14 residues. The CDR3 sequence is CASSSRLAKNIQYF. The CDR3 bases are TGTGCCAGCAGCTCCAGGTTGGCCAAAAACATTCAGTACTTC.

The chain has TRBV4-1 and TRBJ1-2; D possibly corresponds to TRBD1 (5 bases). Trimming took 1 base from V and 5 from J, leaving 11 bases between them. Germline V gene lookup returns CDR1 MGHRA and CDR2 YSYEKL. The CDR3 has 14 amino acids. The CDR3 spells CASSQVGTAYGYTF. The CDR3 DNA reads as TGCGCCAGCAGCCAAGTTGGGACGGCTTATGGCTACACCTTC.

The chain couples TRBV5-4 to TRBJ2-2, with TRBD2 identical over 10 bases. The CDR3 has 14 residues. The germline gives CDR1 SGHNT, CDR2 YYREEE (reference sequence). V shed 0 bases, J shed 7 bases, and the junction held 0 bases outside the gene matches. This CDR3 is CASSLASGGGELFF. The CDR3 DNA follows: TGTGCCAGCAGCTTGGCTAGCGGGGGCGGGGAGCTGTTTTTT.

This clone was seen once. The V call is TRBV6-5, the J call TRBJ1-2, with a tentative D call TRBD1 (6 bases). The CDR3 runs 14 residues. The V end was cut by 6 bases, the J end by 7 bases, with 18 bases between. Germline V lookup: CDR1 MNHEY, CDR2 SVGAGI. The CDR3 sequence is CASRSNRDVGGYTF. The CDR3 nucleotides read TGTGCCAGCAGGTCAAACAGGGACGTTGGTGGCTACACCTTC.

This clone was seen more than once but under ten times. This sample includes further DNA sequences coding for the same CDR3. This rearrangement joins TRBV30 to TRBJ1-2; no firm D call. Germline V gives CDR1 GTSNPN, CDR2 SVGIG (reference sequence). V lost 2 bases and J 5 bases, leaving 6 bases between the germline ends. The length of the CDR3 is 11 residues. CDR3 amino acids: CAWSTGYGYTF. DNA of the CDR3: TGTGCCTGGAGTACCGGATATGGCTACACCTTC.

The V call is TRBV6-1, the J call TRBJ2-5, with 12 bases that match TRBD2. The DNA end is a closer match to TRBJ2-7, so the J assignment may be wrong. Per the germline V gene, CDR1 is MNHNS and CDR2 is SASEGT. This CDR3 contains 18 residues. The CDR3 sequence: CASSEVAGLAGGAYEQYF. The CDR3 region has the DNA TGTGCCAGCAGTGAGGTCGCAGGGCTAGCGGGAGGGGCCTACGAGCAGTACTTC.

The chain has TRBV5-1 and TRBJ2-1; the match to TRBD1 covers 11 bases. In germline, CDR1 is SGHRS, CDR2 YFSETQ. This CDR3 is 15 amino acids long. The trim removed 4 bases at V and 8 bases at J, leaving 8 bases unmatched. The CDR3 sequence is CASSRVPGQGDEQFF. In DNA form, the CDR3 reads TGCGCCAGCAGCCGCGTACCGGGACAGGGGGATGAGCAGTTCTTC.

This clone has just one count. CDR3 DNA: TGTGCCAGCAGTAAAAAGGACACTTCGGACGACTATGGCTACACCTTC. It specifies CASSKKDTSDDYGYTF. V is TRBV27 and J is TRBJ1-2; the D gene is possibly TRBD1 (5 bases). Germline V gene data show CDR1 as MNHEY and CDR2 as SMNVEV (reference sequence). The germline V and J ends were trimmed by 5 bases and 3 bases, with 19 bases remaining between them. The CDR3 covers 16 residues.

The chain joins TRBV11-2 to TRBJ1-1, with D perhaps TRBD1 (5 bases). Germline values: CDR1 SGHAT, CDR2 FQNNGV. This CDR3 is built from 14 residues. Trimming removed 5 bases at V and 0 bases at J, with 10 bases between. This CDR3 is CASSQDILNTEAFF. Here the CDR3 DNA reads TGTGCCAGCAGCCAGGACATCCTGAACACTGAAGCTTTCTTT.

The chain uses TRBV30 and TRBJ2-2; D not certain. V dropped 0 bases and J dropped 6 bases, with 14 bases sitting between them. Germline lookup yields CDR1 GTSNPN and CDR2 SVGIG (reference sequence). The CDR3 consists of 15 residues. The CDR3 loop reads CAWSVVGFHAGELFF. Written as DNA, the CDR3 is TGTGCCTGGAGTGTTGTGGGGTTTCACGCCGGGGAGCTGTTTTTT.

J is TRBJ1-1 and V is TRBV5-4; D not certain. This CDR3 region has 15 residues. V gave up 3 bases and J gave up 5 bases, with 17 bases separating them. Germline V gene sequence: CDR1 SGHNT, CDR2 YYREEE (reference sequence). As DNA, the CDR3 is TGTGCCAGCAGCTCCCGTTTGGCTGGAGGAACTGAAGCTTTCTTT. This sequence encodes CASSSRLAGGTEAFF.

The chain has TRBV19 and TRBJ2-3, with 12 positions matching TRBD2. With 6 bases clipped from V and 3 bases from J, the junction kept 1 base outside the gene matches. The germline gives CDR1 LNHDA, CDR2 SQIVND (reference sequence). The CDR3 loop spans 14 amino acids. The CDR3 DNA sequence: TGTGCCAGTAGACTAGCGGGGGGTACAGATACGCAGTATTTT. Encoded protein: CASRLAGGTDTQYF.

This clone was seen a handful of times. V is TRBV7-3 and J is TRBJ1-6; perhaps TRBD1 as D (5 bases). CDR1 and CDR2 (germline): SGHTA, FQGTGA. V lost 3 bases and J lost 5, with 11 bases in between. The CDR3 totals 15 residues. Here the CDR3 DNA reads TGTGCCAGCAGCTTTTCAGGGCCTGATAATTCACCCCTCCACTTT. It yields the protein CASSFSGPDNSPLHF.